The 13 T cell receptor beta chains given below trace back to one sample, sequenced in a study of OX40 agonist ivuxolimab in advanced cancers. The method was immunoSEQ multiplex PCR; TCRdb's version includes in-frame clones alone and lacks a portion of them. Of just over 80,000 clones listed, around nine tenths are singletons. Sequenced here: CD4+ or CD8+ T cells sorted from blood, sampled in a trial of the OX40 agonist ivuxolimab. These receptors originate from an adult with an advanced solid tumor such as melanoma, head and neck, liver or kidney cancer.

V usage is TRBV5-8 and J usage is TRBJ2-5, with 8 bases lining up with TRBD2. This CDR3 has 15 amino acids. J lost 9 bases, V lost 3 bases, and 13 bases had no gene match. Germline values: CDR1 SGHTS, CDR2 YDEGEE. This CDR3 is CASSSRAGVTVAQYF. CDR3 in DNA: TGTGCCAGCAGCTCACGAGCGGGAGTTACGGTGGCCCAGTACTTC.

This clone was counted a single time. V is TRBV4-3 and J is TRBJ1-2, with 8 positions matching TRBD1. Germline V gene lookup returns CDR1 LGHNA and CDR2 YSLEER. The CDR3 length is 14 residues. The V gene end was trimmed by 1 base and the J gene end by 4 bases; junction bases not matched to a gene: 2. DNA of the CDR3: TGCGCCAGCAGCCAAGGGACAGGGAGCTATGGCTACACCTTC. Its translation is CASSQGTGSYGYTF.

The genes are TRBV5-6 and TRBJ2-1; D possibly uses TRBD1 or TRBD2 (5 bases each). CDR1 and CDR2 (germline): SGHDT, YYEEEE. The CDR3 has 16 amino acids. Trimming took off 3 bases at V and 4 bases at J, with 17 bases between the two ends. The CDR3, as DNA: TGTGCCAGCAGCTATAAACGTGGGACCACATACAATGAGCAGTTCTTC. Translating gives CASSYKRGTTYNEQFF. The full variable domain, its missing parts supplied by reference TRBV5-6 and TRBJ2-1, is DAGVTQSPTHLIKTRGQQVTLRCSPKSGHDTVSWYQQALGQGPQFIFQYYEEEERQRGNFPDRFSGHQFPNYSSELNVNALLLGDSALYLCASSYKRGTTYNEQFFGPGTRLTVL.

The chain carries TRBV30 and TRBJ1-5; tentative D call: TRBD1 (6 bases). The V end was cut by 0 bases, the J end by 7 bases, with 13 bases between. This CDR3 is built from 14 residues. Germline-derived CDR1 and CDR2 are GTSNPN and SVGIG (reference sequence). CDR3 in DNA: TGTGCCTGGAGTGTTGGGGGGCTCAGACAGCCCCAGCATTTT. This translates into CAWSVGGLRQPQHF.

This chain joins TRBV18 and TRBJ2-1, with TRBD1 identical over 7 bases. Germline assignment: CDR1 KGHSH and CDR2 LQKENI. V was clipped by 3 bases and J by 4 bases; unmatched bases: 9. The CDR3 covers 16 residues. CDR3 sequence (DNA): TGTGCCAGCTCACCTTCCACTGGGACAGCTTACAATGAGCAGTTCTTC. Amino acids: CASSPSTGTAYNEQFF.

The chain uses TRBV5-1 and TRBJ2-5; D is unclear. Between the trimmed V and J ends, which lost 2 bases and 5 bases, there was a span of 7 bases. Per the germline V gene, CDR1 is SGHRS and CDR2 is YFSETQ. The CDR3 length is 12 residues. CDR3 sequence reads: CASSFSRETQYF. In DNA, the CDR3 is TGCGCCAGCAGCTTCTCGCGGGAGACCCAGTACTTC.

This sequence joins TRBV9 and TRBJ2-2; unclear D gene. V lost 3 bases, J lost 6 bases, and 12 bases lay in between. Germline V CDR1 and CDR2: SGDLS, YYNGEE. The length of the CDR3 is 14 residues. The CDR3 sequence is CASSARPGPGELFF. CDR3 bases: TGTGCCAGCAGCGCTAGACCTGGGCCCGGGGAGCTGTTTTTT.

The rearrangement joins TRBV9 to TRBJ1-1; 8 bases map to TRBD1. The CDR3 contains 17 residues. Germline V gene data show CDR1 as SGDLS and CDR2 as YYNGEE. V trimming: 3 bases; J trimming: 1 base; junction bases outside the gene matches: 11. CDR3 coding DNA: TGTGCCAGCAGCGCCCCGAATCGGACAGGGAAGAACACTGAAGCTTTCTTT. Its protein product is CASSAPNRTGKNTEAFF.

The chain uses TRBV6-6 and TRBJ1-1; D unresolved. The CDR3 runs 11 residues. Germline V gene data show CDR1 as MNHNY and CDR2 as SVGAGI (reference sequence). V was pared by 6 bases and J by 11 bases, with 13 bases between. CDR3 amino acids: CASRPRGGAFF. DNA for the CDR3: TGTGCCAGCAGACCGCGAGGAGGGGCTTTCTTT.

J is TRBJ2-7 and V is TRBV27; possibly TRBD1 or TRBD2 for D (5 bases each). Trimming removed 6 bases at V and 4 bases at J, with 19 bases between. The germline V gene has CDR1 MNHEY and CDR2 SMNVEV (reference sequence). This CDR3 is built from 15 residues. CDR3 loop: CASRRPQGASYEQYF. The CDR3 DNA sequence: TGTGCCAGCAGGCGCCCGCAGGGAGCAAGTTACGAGCAGTACTTC.

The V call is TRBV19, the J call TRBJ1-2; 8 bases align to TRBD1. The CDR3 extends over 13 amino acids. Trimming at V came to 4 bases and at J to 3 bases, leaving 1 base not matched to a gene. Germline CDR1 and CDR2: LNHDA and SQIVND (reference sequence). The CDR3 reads CASSKTGDYGYTF. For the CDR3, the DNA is TGTGCCAGTAGTAAGACAGGGGACTATGGCTACACCTTC.

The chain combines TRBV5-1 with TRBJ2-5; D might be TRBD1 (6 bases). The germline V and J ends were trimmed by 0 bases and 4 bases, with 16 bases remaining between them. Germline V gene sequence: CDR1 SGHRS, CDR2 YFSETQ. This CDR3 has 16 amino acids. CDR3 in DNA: TGCGCCAGCAGCTTGGATATGGGGGCCCGGGGAGAGACCCAGTACTTC. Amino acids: CASSLDMGARGETQYF.

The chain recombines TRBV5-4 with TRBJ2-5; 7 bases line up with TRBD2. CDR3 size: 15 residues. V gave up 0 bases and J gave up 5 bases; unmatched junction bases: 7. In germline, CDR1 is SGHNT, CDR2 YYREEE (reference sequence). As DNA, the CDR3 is TGTGCCAGCAGCTTGGGGGGAGGGCCTGGGGAGACCCAGTACTTC. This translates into CASSLGGGPGETQYF.